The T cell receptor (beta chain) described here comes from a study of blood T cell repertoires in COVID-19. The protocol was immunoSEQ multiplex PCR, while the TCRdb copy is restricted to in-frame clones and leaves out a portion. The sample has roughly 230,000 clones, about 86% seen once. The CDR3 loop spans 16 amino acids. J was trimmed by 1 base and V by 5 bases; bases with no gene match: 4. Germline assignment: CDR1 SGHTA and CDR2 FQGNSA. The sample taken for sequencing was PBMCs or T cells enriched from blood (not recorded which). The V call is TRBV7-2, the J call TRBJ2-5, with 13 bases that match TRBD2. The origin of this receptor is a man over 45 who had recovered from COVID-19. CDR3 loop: CASSQGLAGVQETQYF. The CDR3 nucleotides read TGTGCCAGCAGCCAAGGACTAGCGGGAGTCCAAGAGACCCAGTACTTC.